The 5 T cell receptor beta chains below come from one sample, sequenced in a study of CD8 T cells in ankylosing spondylitis. TCRdb redid the calling of the 5' RACE reads with MiXCR, one entry per CDR3 protein. The top ten clones hold 20% to 25% of a sample with over 200,000 distinct CDR3 sequences, approximately 10% of them seen once. The sequencing sample was made of blood, either unsorted or a sorted T cell fraction (not recorded which). The receptors stem from a male donor with ankylosing spondylitis or in good health (not recorded which).

This clonotype appeared many times. This sequence joins TRBV12-3 or TRBV12-4 and TRBJ2-7, with D maybe TRBD2 (6 bases). The CDR3 spans 14 residues. V lost 3 bases, J lost 6 bases, and 15 bases lay in between. The CDR3: CASSFSTVGGEQYF. The CDR3 nucleotides read TGTGCCAGCAGTTTTTCCACCGTGGGAGGCGAGCAGTACTTC.

A single count supports this clonotype. A much larger clone differs by one base, so this may be a read error. This chain connects TRBV11-2 to TRBJ2-1; 7 bases map to TRBD2. The CDR3 has 17 amino acids. From germline, CDR1 is SGHAT and CDR2 FQNNGV. The chain's CDR3 is CASSLEKTGTKYNEHFF. CDR3 bases: TGTGCCAGCAGCCTAGAAAAAACCGGGACTAAATACAATGAGCATTTCTTC.

This clonotype has a count of ten or more. The rearrangement joins TRBV3-1 to TRBJ2-7; 9 positions match TRBD2. V gave up 7 bases and J gave up 7 bases; unmatched junction bases: 14. CDR1 and CDR2 (germline): LGHDT, YNNKEL (reference sequence). This CDR3 has 15 residues. CDR3 sequence (DNA): TGTGCCAGCAATCCGGGTAGCGGGGGATTGCGGGAGCAGTACTTC. This sequence encodes CASNPGSGGLREQYF.

This chain connects TRBV7-8 to TRBJ2-1, with TRBD1 identical over 10 bases. Looked up from germline, CDR1 is SGHVS and CDR2 is FQNEAQ. V gave up 8 bases and J gave up 8 bases; unmatched junction bases: 9. This CDR3 is built from 14 residues. The CDR3 region is CASRRDRGGDEQFF. In nucleotides, the CDR3 is TGTGCCAGCCGCCGGGACAGGGGCGGTGATGAGCAGTTCTTC.

This clonotype occurred many times. The rearrangement links TRBV7-2 to TRBJ2-5, with D unclear. This CDR3 is built from 13 residues. V was pared by 3 bases and J by 4 bases, with 9 bases between. The germline CDR1 and CDR2 sequences are SGHTA and FQGNSA. The DNA of the CDR3 is TGTGCCAGCAGCTTTACAGTCGCAGAGACCCAGTACTTC. Translation gives CASSFTVAETQYF.